These 8 T cell receptor beta chains share one sample of origin, sequenced in a study of cytomegalovirus exposure and HLA in healthy donors. The PCR had 60 Vbeta and 13 Jbeta primers. Only in-frame clones appear in the TCRdb table, and some are missing; sequencing was by immunoSEQ multiplex PCR. This repertoire shows about 160,000 clones, 80% found once; its top ten account for roughly 5%. The material sequenced was PBMCs. All receptors come from a man younger than 45 in good health and CMV-seronegative.

This clone was seen only once. The chain couples TRBV5-8 to TRBJ1-1, with D possibly matching TRBD1 (5 bases). The V end was cut by 4 bases, the J end by 1 base, with 23 bases between. From germline, CDR1 is SGHTS and CDR2 YDEGEE. The CDR3 consists of 18 residues. The CDR3 nucleotides read TGTGCCAGCAGCGCCGGGCCATTGGGGCCTGGAGCGAACACTGAAGCTTTCTTT. This translates into CASSAGPLGPGANTEAFF.

This clone was detected only once. This chain joins TRBV19 and TRBJ1-1; 8 bases align to TRBD1. Unmatched junction bases numbered 11, after V lost 5 bases and J lost 0 bases. The CDR3 spans 17 residues. Germline V gene sequence: CDR1 LNHDA, CDR2 SQIVND (reference sequence). The CDR3 sequence is CASSPPSGQVLNTEAFF. CDR3 DNA sequence: TGTGCCAGTAGTCCTCCCTCGGGACAGGTGTTGAACACTGAAGCTTTCTTT.

CDR3 bases: TGTGCCAGCGAGCTTGTAGCAGGGGGGTCCTACGAGCAGTACTTC. This translates into CASELVAGGSYEQYF. This sequence joins TRBV5-8 and TRBJ2-7, with D tentatively TRBD1 (7 bases). V lost 7 bases and J lost 1, with 18 bases in between. Germline lookup yields CDR1 SGHTS and CDR2 YDEGEE. This CDR3 contains 15 residues.

V usage is TRBV6-5 and J usage is TRBJ2-2; TRBD1 agrees at 7 bases. This CDR3 region has 15 residues. The ends lost 1 base at V and 7 bases at J; junction bases unmatched: 6. Germline values: CDR1 MNHEY, CDR2 SVGAGI. In DNA, the CDR3 is TGTGCCAGCAGTTACTTCCGACAGGGTAGCGGGGAGCTGTTTTTT. This gives the protein CASSYFRQGSGELFF.

The chain carries TRBV5-4 and TRBJ2-7, with D perhaps matching TRBD1 (6 bases). Germline V gene sequence: CDR1 SGHNT, CDR2 YYREEE (reference sequence). CDR3 size: 13 residues. V was clipped by 4 bases and J by 6 bases, with 14 bases between them. CDR3 loop: CASSATGFREQYF. In DNA form, the CDR3 reads TGTGCCAGCAGCGCTACAGGGTTCCGCGAGCAGTACTTC.

This clone has only one observation. The genes are TRBV6-1 and TRBJ2-2; D possibly corresponds to TRBD2 (6 bases). V shed 6 bases and J shed 1 base, with 9 bases lying between them. The CDR3 length is 14 residues. The V gene's germline CDR1 is MNHNS and CDR2 SASEGT. Here the CDR3 reads CASRGTVNTGELFF. As DNA, the CDR3 is TGTGCCAGCAGAGGGACTGTGAACACCGGGGAGCTGTTTTTT.

The chain joins TRBV7-9 to TRBJ2-2, with 11 bases fitting TRBD1. After removal of 3 bases from V and 5 bases from J, the junction contained 8 bases not matched to a gene. CDR3 size: 17 residues. CDR1 and CDR2 (germline): SEHNR, FQNEAQ (reference sequence). CDR3 protein: CASSFGAGTGGTGELFF. CDR3 bases: TGTGCCAGCAGCTTCGGTGCCGGGACAGGGGGGACCGGGGAGCTGTTTTTT. The full variable domain, in which reference TRBV7-9 and TRBJ2-2 provide the parts outside the CDR3, is DTGVSQNPRHKITKRGQNVTFRCDPISEHNRLYWYRQTLGQGPEFLTYFQNEAQLEKSRLLSDRFSAERPKGSFSTLEIQRTEQGDSAMYLCASSFGAGTGGTGELFFGEGSRLTVL.

V usage is TRBV11-3 and J usage is TRBJ2-1; possibly TRBD2 for D (5 bases). Germline V gives CDR1 SGHNT, CDR2 YENEEA. Trimming took off 5 bases at V and 5 bases at J, with 13 bases between the two ends. This CDR3 has 14 amino acids. The CDR3 DNA is TGTGCCAGCAGCCCCTTAACAGCGGACAATGAGCAGTTCTTC. This codes for CASSPLTADNEQFF.